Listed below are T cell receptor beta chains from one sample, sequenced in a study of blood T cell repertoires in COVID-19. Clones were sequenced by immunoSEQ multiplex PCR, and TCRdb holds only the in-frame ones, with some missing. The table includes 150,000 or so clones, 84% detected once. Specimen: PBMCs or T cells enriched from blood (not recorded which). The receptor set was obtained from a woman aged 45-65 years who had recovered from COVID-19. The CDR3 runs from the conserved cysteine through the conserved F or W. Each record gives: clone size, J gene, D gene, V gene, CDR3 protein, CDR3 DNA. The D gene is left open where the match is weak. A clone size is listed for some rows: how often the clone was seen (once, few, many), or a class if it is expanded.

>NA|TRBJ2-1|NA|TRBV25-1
CASSGSGTLLNEQFF
TGTGCCAGCAGTGGATCCGGGACTCTTCTTAATGAGCAGTTCTTC
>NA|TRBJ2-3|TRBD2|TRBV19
CATVSGSGTDTQYF
TGTGCCACCGTTAGCGGGTCGGGCACAGATACGCAGTATTTT
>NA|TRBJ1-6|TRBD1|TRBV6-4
CASRRTGYNSPLHF
TGTGCCAGCAGACGGACAGGGTATAATTCACCCCTCCACTTT
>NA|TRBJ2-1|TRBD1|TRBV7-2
CASSLASDRIYNEQFF
TGTGCCAGCAGCTTAGCTTCGGACAGGATTTACAATGAGCAGTTCTTC
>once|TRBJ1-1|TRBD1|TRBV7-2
CASSRPQGGTEAFF
TGTGCCAGCAGCCGCCCCCAGGGGGGCACTGAAGCTTTCTTT
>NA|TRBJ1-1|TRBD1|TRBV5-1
CASRDRANTEAFF
TGCGCCAGCAGAGACAGGGCGAACACTGAAGCTTTCTTT
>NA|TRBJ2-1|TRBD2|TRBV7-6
CASSPRSQGLAGGEQFF
TGTGCCAGCAGCCCTCGGTCTCAGGGGTTAGCGGGGGGTGAGCAGTTCTTC
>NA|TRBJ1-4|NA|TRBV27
CASSFQGSNEKLFF
TGTGCCAGCAGTTTCCAGGGGAGTAATGAAAAACTGTTTTTT
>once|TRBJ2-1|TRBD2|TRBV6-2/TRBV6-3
CASSYTRSSGGNEQFF
TGTGCCAGCAGTTACACACGTTCTAGCGGGGGCAATGAGCAGTTCTTC
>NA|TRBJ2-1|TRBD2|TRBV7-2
CASSLGLAGVFGFF
TGTGCCAGCAGCTTAGGTCTAGCGGGAGTCTTTGGGTTCTTC
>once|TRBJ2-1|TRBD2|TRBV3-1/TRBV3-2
CASSPWTSVDNEQFF
TGTGCCAGCAGCCCGTGGACTAGCGTCGACAATGAGCAGTTCTTC
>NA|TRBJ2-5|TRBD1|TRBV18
CASSPKTGQETQYF
TGTGCCAGCTCACCCAAGACAGGGCAAGAGACCCAGTACTTC
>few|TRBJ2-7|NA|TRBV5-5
CASSLSPSSDEQYF
TGTGCCAGCAGCTTGTCCCCTAGCTCGGACGAGCAGTACTTC
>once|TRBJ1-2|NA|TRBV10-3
CAISALGEGISNYGYTF
TGTGCCATCAGTGCCCTCGGGGAGGGAATAAGTAACTATGGCTACACCTTC
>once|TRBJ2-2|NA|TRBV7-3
CASSLYHTGELFF
TGTGCCAGCAGCTTATATCACACCGGGGAGCTGTTTTTT
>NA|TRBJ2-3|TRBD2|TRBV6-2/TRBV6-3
CASSHSGGSTDTQYF
TGTGCCAGCAGTCATAGCGGGGGTAGCACAGATACGCAGTATTTT
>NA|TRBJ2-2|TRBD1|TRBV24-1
CATSDSGGTGTGELFF
TGTGCCACCAGTGACTCAGGGGGTACTGGCACCGGGGAGCTGTTTTTT
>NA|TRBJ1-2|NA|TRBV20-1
CSASQQRGYTF
TGCAGTGCTAGTCAGCAGCGGGGCTACACCTTC
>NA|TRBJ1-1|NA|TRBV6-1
CASSDGRGGRAAFF
TGTGCCAGCAGTGACGGACGGGGGGGCAGGGCGGCTTTCTTT
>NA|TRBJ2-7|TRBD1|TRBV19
CATPTGVGESYEQYF
TGTGCCACCCCAACAGGGGTGGGGGAATCTTACGAGCAGTACTTC
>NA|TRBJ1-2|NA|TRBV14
CASSQGRGLIYGYTF
TGTGCCAGCAGCCAAGGGAGGGGACTGATCTATGGCTACACCTTC
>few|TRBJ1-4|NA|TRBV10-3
CAISKGPDEKLFF
TGTGCCATCTCTAAGGGGCCGGATGAAAAACTGTTTTTT
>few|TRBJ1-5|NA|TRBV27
CASSLSVPIQERPQHF
TGTGCCAGCAGTTTATCGGTTCCTATTCAAGAGCGGCCCCAGCATTTT
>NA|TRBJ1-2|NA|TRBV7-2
CASSLVWEGSYGYTF
TGTGCCAGCAGCTTAGTTTGGGAGGGCAGCTATGGCTACACCTTC
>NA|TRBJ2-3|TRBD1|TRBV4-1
CASSQSTGDDTQYF
TGCGCCAGCAGCCAATCTACAGGGGACGATACGCAGTATTTT
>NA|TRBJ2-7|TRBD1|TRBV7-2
CASSLVGGYGTGTREQYF
TGTGCCAGCAGCTTAGTAGGGGGCTACGGGACAGGGACAAGAGAGCAGTACTTC
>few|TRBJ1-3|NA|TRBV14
CASSQDEGFIAGNTIYF
TGTGCCAGCAGCCAAGACGAGGGCTTCATCGCTGGAAACACCATATATTTT
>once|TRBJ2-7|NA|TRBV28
CASSFFQVGAYEQYF
TGTGCCAGCAGTTTCTTCCAGGTGGGCGCCTACGAGCAGTACTTC
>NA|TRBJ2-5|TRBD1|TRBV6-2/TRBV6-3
CASSRDRGFETQYF
TGTGCCAGCAGCCGGGACAGGGGTTTTGAGACCCAGTACTTC
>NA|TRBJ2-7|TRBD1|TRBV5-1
CASSPIGQGSNYEQYF
TGCGCCAGCAGCCCAATCGGACAGGGATCGAACTACGAGCAGTACTTC
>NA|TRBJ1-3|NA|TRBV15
CATSRGGALSGNTIYF
TGTGCCACCAGCAGAGGAGGAGCTCTCTCTGGAAACACCATATATTTT
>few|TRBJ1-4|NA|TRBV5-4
CASSLRMGGDEKLFF
TGTGCCAGCAGCTTAAGAATGGGGGGTGACGAAAAACTGTTTTTT
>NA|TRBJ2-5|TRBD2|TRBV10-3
CAIRMGLGSETQYF
TGTGCCATCAGGATGGGACTAGGATCTGAGACCCAGTACTTC
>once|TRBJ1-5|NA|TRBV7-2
CASSLEGRQPQHF
TGTGCCAGCAGCTTGGAGGGAAGACAGCCCCAGCATTTT
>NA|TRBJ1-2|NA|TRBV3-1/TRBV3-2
CASSQVKLGPLCPGRSYGYTF
TGTGCCAGCAGCCAAGTAAAGTTGGGGCCCTTGTGTCCGGGGAGGAGCTATGGCTACACCTTC
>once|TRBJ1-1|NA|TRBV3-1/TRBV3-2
CASSQVGVNTEAFF
TGTGCCAGCAGCCAAGTCGGGGTGAACACTGAAGCTTTCTTT
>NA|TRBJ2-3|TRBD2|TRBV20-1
CSASERGAFTDTQYF
TGCAGTGCTAGTGAGCGGGGGGCTTTCACAGATACGCAGTATTTT
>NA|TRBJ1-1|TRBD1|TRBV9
CASSPRGTVIPNTEAFF
TGTGCCAGCAGCCCCCGAGGGACAGTGATACCGAACACTGAAGCTTTCTTT
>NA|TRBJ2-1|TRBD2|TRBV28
CASSSGGVVEQFF
TGTGCCAGCAGTTCGGGGGGAGTTGTTGAGCAGTTCTTC
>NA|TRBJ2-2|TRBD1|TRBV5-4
CASSPTGQGSVGTGELFF
TGTGCCAGCAGCCCCACGGGACAGGGGTCTGTTGGCACCGGGGAGCTGTTTTTT
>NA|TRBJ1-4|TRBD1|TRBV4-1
CASSPRHYGTGSEGLFF
TGCGCCAGCAGCCCCCGCCATTACGGGACAGGGTCCGAAGGACTGTTTTTT